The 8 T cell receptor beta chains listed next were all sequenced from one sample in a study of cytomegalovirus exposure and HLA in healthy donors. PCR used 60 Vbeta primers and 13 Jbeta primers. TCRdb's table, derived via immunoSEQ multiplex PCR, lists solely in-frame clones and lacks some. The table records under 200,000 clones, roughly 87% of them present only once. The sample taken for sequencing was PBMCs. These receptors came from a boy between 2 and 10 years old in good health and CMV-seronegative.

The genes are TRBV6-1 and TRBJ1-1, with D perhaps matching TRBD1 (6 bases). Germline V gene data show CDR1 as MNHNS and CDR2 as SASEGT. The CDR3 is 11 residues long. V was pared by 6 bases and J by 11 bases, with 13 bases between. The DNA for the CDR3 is TGTGCCAGCAGAACGGGGGGCGGCGCTTTCTTT. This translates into CASRTGGGAFF.

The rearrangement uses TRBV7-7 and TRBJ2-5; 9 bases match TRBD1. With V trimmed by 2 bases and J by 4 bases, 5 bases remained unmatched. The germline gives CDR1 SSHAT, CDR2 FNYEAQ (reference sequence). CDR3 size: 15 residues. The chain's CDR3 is CASSLTGTGIETQYF. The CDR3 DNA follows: TGTGCCAGCAGCTTAACCGGGACAGGGATAGAGACCCAGTACTTC. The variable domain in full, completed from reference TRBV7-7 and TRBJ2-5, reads GAGVSQSPRYKVTKRGQDVTLRCDPISSHATLYWYQQALGQGPEFLTYFNYEAQPDKSGLPSDRFSAERPEGSISTLTIQRTEQRDSAMYRCASSLTGTGIETQYFGPGTRLLVL.

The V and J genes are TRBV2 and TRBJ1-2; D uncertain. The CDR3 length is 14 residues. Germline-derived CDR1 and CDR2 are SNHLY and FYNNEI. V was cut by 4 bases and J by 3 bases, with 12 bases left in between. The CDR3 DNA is TGTGCCAGCAGTGGCACAGCCATTTACTATGGCTACACCTTC. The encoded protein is CASSGTAIYYGYTF.

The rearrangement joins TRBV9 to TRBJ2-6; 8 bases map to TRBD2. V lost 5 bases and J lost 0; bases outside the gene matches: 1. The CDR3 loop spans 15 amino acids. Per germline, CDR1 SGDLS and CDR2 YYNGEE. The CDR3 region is CASRRGDSGANVLTF. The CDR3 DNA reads TGTGCCAGCAGGCGGGGGGACTCTGGGGCCAACGTCCTGACTTTC.

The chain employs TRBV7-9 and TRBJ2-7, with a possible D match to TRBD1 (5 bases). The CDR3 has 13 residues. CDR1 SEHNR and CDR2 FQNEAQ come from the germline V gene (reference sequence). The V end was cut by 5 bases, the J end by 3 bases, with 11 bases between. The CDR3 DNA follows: TGTGCCAGCAGCCGCAGGGTGGGCTACGAGCAGTACTTC. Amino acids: CASSRRVGYEQYF.

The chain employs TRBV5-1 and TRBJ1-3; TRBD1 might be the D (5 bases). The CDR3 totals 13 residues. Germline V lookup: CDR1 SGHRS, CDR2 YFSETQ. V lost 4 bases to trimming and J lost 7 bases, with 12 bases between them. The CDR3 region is CASSPYGGNTIYF. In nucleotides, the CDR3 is TGCGCCAGCAGCCCCTACGGGGGGAACACCATATATTTT.

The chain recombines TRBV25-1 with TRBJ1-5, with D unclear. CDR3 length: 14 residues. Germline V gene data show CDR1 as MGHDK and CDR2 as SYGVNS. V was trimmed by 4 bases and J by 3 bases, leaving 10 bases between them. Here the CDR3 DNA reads TGTGCCAGCAGTGTCCGGGGTACCAATCAGCCCCAGCATTTT. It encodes CASSVRGTNQPQHF.

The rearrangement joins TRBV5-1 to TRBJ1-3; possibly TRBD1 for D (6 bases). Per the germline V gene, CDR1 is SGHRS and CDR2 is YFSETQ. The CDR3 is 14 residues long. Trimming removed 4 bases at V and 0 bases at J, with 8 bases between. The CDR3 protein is CASSPDSSGNTIYF. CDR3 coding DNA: TGCGCCAGCAGCCCGGACAGCTCTGGAAACACCATATATTTT.